Below are 27 T cell receptor beta chains sequenced from a single sample in a study of blood T cell repertoires in COVID-19. Clones were sequenced by immunoSEQ multiplex PCR, and TCRdb holds only the in-frame ones, with some missing. The data show 200,000 to 300,000 clones, roughly 90% seen once. Sequencing used peripheral blood. The receptors come from a woman in her twenties or thirties with acute or convalescent COVID-19.

The J gene is TRBJ2-7, the V gene TRBV20-1; a weak D match, TRBD2 (5 bases). CDR3 length: 13 residues. Trimming took 3 bases from V and 2 from J, leaving 11 bases between them. Germline V lookup: CDR1 DFQATT, CDR2 SNEGSKA (reference sequence). CDR3 protein: CSASQLVPYEQYF. Written as DNA, the CDR3 is TGCAGTGCTAGTCAACTAGTTCCCTACGAGCAGTACTTC.

The chain is built from TRBV7-3 and TRBJ2-1; the D is unclear. The germline V gene encodes CDR1 SGHTA and CDR2 FQGTGA. V shed 5 bases and J shed 0 bases, with 11 bases lying between them. This CDR3 spans 15 amino acids. The CDR3, as DNA: TGTGCCAGCAGCCTAATGTTTAGCTCCTACAATGAGCAGTTCTTC. Amino acids: CASSLMFSSYNEQFF.

This clone appeared a few times. The chain links TRBV7-9 to TRBJ2-7; D is possibly TRBD2 (6 bases). Germline values: CDR1 SEHNR, CDR2 FQNEAQ (reference sequence). The CDR3 totals 15 residues. Trimming took 5 bases from V and 2 from J, leaving 16 bases between them. The CDR3 DNA follows: TGTGCCAGCAGCGCCCGGGAGCGACAAGCCTACGAGCAGTACTTC. This translates into CASSARERQAYEQYF.

The chain carries TRBV27 and TRBJ2-5, with TRBD2 identical over 8 bases. The CDR3 loop spans 13 amino acids. Germline CDR1 and CDR2: MNHEY and SMNVEV (reference sequence). V lost 5 bases and J lost 6; bases outside the gene matches: 5. CDR3 coding DNA: TGTGCCAGCAGTCCGGGGGGGCCCAAGACCCAGTACTTC. Its translation is CASSPGGPKTQYF.

This clone was seen more than once but under ten times. The chain combines TRBV19 with TRBJ1-4; no firm D call. Germline V gene lookup returns CDR1 LNHDA and CDR2 SQIVND (reference sequence). This CDR3 comprises 14 residues. V was clipped by 4 bases and J by 7 bases, with 13 bases between them. The CDR3 sequence: CASSNRYRVEKLFF. The CDR3 nucleotides are TGTGCCAGTAGTAACAGATATAGAGTTGAAAAACTGTTTTTT.

The V call is TRBV6-1, the J call TRBJ2-7; D is possibly TRBD1 (5 bases). CDR3 size: 14 residues. The V and J ends lost 2 bases and 0 bases respectively, with 8 bases between them. CDR1 is MNHNS, CDR2 SASEGT, per germline. DNA for the CDR3: TGTGCCAGCAGTGAAATACAGGTCTCCTACGAGCAGTACTTC. This encodes CASSEIQVSYEQYF.

V usage is TRBV23-1 and J usage is TRBJ2-3; 7 bases agree with TRBD2. TRBV23-1 is filed as an ORF, its function uncertain. The CDR3 has 16 amino acids. V dropped 0 bases and J dropped 6; count of bases not matched to a gene: 9. The chain's CDR3 is CASSQSGGGTTDTQYF. The CDR3 region has the DNA TGCGCCAGCAGTCAATCGGGGGGAGGGACCACGGATACGCAGTATTTT.

The chain carries TRBV11-3 and TRBJ2-1; 10 positions match TRBD1. Trimming removed 4 bases from V and 4 bases from J; junction bases left unmatched: 4. This CDR3 has 15 amino acids. Germline V gene data show CDR1 as SGHNT and CDR2 as YENEEA. CDR3 sequence reads: CASSYGQGGYNEQFF. The CDR3 DNA is TGTGCCAGCAGCTATGGACAGGGGGGATACAATGAGCAGTTCTTC.

The sample holds one count of this clone. V and J are TRBV19 and TRBJ1-1; TRBD1 matches 10 bases. CDR3 length: 18 amino acids. Germline assignment: CDR1 LNHDA and CDR2 SQIVND (reference sequence). The ends lost 3 bases at V and 5 bases at J; junction bases unmatched: 15. This CDR3 is CASSILGPTGGRGTEAFF. Written as DNA, the CDR3 is TGTGCCAGTAGTATCTTAGGTCCGACAGGGGGCAGGGGAACTGAAGCTTTCTTT.

The chain combines TRBV7-8 with TRBJ2-5; possible D gene TRBD2, 6 bases. CDR3 length: 15 amino acids. Per the germline V gene, CDR1 is SGHVS and CDR2 is FQNEAQ. Trimming took 0 bases from V and 10 from J, leaving 18 bases between them. The DNA of the CDR3 is TGTGCCAGCAGCTTAGCGCTGGCGGGGACGGGTATCCAGTACTTC. Translation gives CASSLALAGTGIQYF.

The rearrangement uses TRBV5-4 and TRBJ2-1; 9 bases are shared with TRBD2. The CDR3 consists of 16 residues. CDR1 SGHNT and CDR2 YYREEE come from the germline V gene (reference sequence). V lost 3 bases to trimming and J lost 0 bases; unmatched junction nucleotides: 4. CDR3 sequence: CASSSNSGSSYNEQFF. The CDR3 region has the DNA TGTGCCAGCAGCTCCAATAGCGGGAGCTCCTACAATGAGCAGTTCTTC.

V gene TRBV19 combines with J gene TRBJ2-3; possible D gene TRBD1, 5 bases. The CDR3 runs 16 residues. V shed 5 bases and J shed 6 bases, with 21 bases lying between them. Per the germline V gene, CDR1 is LNHDA and CDR2 is SQIVND (reference sequence). The CDR3 here is CASSYTGAPSQDTQYF. The DNA of the CDR3 is TGTGCCAGTAGTTACACAGGAGCCCCTTCACAGGATACGCAGTATTTT.

The rearrangement uses TRBV9 and TRBJ1-2; D uncertain. Germline assignment: CDR1 SGDLS and CDR2 YYNGEE. V lost 0 bases to trimming and J lost 2 bases, with 5 bases between them. The CDR3 covers 13 residues. The CDR3 DNA reads TGTGCCAGCAGCGTAGATCCAAACTATGGCTACACCTTC. Translating it yields CASSVDPNYGYTF.

This clone appeared a single time. This chain links TRBV6-2 or TRBV6-3 with TRBJ1-2; perhaps TRBD1 as D (5 bases). The germline V gene encodes CDR1 MNHEY and CDR2 SVGEGT. CDR3 length equals 14 residues. The V gene lost 2 bases and the J gene lost 1 base, with 8 bases spanning the gap. This CDR3 reads CASSYRQLNYGYTF. DNA of the CDR3: TGTGCCAGCAGTTACCGACAGCTTAACTATGGCTACACCTTC.

The chain uses TRBV5-1 and TRBJ2-7; 7 nucleotides match TRBD2. Germline V gene lookup returns CDR1 SGHRS and CDR2 YFSETQ. Trimming cost V 4 bases and J 0 bases; bases outside gene matches: 13. The CDR3 runs 17 residues. The DNA of the CDR3 is TGCGCCAGCAGCCGGGGTGGCGGGAGAGGTGGCTCCTACGAGCAGTACTTC. Translating gives CASSRGGGRGGSYEQYF.

The gene calls are TRBV30 and TRBJ1-3, with D uncertain. CDR1 and CDR2 from the germline V gene are GTSNPN and SVGIG (reference sequence). The CDR3 has 11 amino acids. The germline V and J ends were trimmed by 2 bases and 4 bases, with 3 bases remaining between them. The CDR3 region is CAWSLGNTIYF. Here the CDR3 DNA reads TGTGCCTGGAGTTTAGGAAACACCATATATTTT.

The CDR3 is CAISMDRVPLNYGYTF. The CDR3, as DNA: TGTGCCATCAGCATGGACAGGGTCCCACTTAACTATGGCTACACCTTC. The chain carries TRBV10-3 and TRBJ1-2; TRBD1 matches at 8 bases. The CDR3 is made up of 16 amino acids. After removal of 6 bases from V and 1 base from J, the junction contained 10 bases not matched to a gene. The germline V gene encodes CDR1 ENHRY and CDR2 SYGVKD.

The J gene is TRBJ2-7, the V gene TRBV2; the D is unclear. Germline-derived CDR1 and CDR2 are SNHLY and FYNNEI. V shed 7 bases and J shed 2 bases, with 15 bases lying between them. The CDR3 length is 14 residues. DNA of the CDR3: TGTGCCAGCAACCGAGTACTTTCCACCTACGAGCAGTACTTC. Its protein product is CASNRVLSTYEQYF.

J is TRBJ2-7 and V is TRBV5-1; TRBD1 is a possible D gene (6 bases). The CDR3 covers 14 residues. Per the germline V gene, CDR1 is SGHRS and CDR2 is YFSETQ. The V gene lost 0 bases and the J gene lost 3 bases, with 10 bases spanning the gap. The CDR3 DNA reads TGCGCCAGCAGCTTGGTTACAGGGATCTACGAGCAGTACTTC. Translating it yields CASSLVTGIYEQYF.

The V gene is TRBV18, the J gene TRBJ1-2, with D tentatively TRBD1 (5 bases). This CDR3 has 17 residues. V lost 0 bases to trimming and J lost 2 bases, with 16 bases between them. In germline, CDR1 is KGHSH, CDR2 LQKENI. As DNA, the CDR3 is TGTGCCAGCTCACCACCGACAGCCACAATACTAAACTATGGCTACACCTTC. It codes for CASSPPTATILNYGYTF.

The V call is TRBV9, the J call TRBJ1-2; TRBD1 matches at 7 bases. The CDR3 runs 14 residues. CDR1 and CDR2 (germline): SGDLS, YYNGEE. With V trimmed by 3 bases and J by 4 bases, 6 bases remained unmatched. CDR3 coding DNA: TGTGCCAGCAGCGGACAGGGCCAACTCTATGGCTACACCTTC. This sequence encodes CASSGQGQLYGYTF.

This clone was seen more than once but under ten times. V and J are TRBV12-5 and TRBJ1-1; D call uncertain. The CDR3 length is 11 residues. In germline, CDR1 is LGHNT, CDR2 FRNRAP. Trimming shortened V by 2 bases and J by 4 bases, and 2 bases separated the two germline ends. The CDR3 spells CASGLLTEAFF. CDR3 nucleotide sequence: TGTGCTAGTGGTTTGCTCACTGAAGCTTTCTTT.

The chain is built from TRBV4-1 and TRBJ2-7; 11 bases are shared with TRBD1. Germline V gene lookup returns CDR1 MGHRA and CDR2 YSYEKL. The CDR3 loop spans 14 amino acids. With 7 bases clipped from V and 7 bases from J, the junction kept 9 bases outside the gene matches. CDR3 amino acids: CASTLGQGAEEQYF. CDR3 coding DNA: TGCGCCAGCACCCTCGGACAGGGGGCAGAGGAGCAGTACTTC.

In DNA, the CDR3 is TGTGCCAGCAGGGCACCAACAGGAACGAATAATTCACCCCTCCACTTT. This translates into CASRAPTGTNNSPLHF. V usage is TRBV7-2 and J usage is TRBJ1-6, with D possibly matching TRBD1 (5 bases). The CDR3 runs 16 residues. Trimming cost V 6 bases and J 5 bases, with 17 bases left between them. Germline V lookup: CDR1 SGHTA, CDR2 FQGNSA.

J is TRBJ1-3 and V is TRBV9; D gene uncertain. V lost 0 bases to trimming and J lost 0 bases, with 10 bases between them. The CDR3 runs to 16 residues. Germline CDR1 reads SGDLS; CDR2 reads YYNGEE. The CDR3 sequence is CASSVGPGTSGNTIYF. In DNA, the CDR3 is TGTGCCAGCAGCGTAGGACCAGGAACCTCTGGAAACACCATATATTTT.

V is TRBV10-3 and J is TRBJ2-7; D unclear. Between the trimmed V and J ends, which lost 5 bases and 2 bases, there was a span of 10 bases. Germline CDR1 and CDR2: ENHRY and SYGVKD. CDR3 size: 13 residues. As DNA, the CDR3 is TGTGCCATCAGTCCGAAGGCGGCCTACGAGCAGTACTTC. Protein sequence: CAISPKAAYEQYF.

This chain links TRBV3-1 (or the pseudogene TRBV3-2) with TRBJ2-5; D is uncertain. The CDR3 runs 13 residues. V dropped 1 base and J dropped 2 bases, with 5 bases sitting between them. CDR1 is LGHDT, CDR2 YNNKEL, per germline (reference sequence). Here the CDR3 reads CASSQGRQETQYF. In nucleotides, the CDR3 is TGTGCCAGCAGCCAAGGGCGGCAAGAGACCCAGTACTTC.